This passage covers 28 T cell receptor beta chains from one sample sequenced in a study of blood T cell repertoires in COVID-19. This table comes from immunoSEQ multiplex PCR, and its TCRdb copy is limited to in-frame clones, with some not included. Found here are roughly 98,000 clones, approximately 92% of them singletons; the top ten hold 6.3%. The sequenced material came from peripheral blood. Receptors originate from a woman aged 55-69 years with active COVID-19.

The chain employs TRBV12-3 or TRBV12-4 and TRBJ2-5, with D possibly being TRBD2 (7 bases). The CDR3 is 13 amino acids. V gave up 8 bases and J gave up 5 bases, with 15 bases separating them. In nucleotides, the CDR3 is TGTGCCAGCCTTCGGGCGGGGGCGGAGACCCAGTACTTC. Protein: CASLRAGAETQYF.

In this sample, this clone turned up once. The rearrangement links TRBV9 to TRBJ2-3; perhaps TRBD2 as D (6 bases). V gave up 0 bases and J gave up 6 bases, with 14 bases separating them. Germline V gene lookup returns CDR1 SGDLS and CDR2 YYNGEE. The CDR3 spans 15 residues. This CDR3 reads CASSVAPGGGDTQYF. For the CDR3, the DNA is TGTGCCAGCAGCGTAGCCCCCGGGGGAGGCGATACGCAGTATTTT.

The chain combines TRBV7-3 with TRBJ2-1; 9 bases map to TRBD2. This CDR3 is 16 amino acids long. Trimming removed 1 base from V and 7 bases from J; junction bases left unmatched: 8. CDR1 is SGHTA, CDR2 FQGTGA, per germline. CDR3 protein: CASSLKGNSGRNEQFF. DNA for the CDR3: TGTGCCAGCAGCTTAAAGGGGAATAGCGGGAGAAATGAGCAGTTCTTC.

The chain recombines TRBV12-3 or TRBV12-4 with TRBJ2-3; no clear D gene. CDR3 length equals 13 residues. V was pared by 2 bases and J by 4 bases, with 7 bases between. CDR3 protein: CASSLLAPDTQYF. DNA of the CDR3: TGTGCCAGCAGTTTATTGGCCCCAGATACGCAGTATTTT.

The rearrangement joins TRBV19 to TRBJ1-3; TRBD1 matches 7 bases. J was trimmed by 2 bases and V by 4 bases; bases with no gene match: 5. The CDR3 sequence is 15 residues long. Germline V gives CDR1 LNHDA, CDR2 SQIVND (reference sequence). CDR3 nucleotide sequence: TGTGCCAGTAGTAGACCGGGACAGCCTGGAAACACCATATATTTT. This encodes CASSRPGQPGNTIYF. Variable domain in full (rest from reference TRBV19 and TRBJ1-3): DGGITQSPKYLFRKEGQNVTLSCEQNLNHDAMYWYRQDPGQGLRLIYYSQIVNDFQKGDIAEGYSVSREKKESFPLTVTSAQKNPTAFYLCASSRPGQPGNTIYFGEGSWLTVV.

The V gene is TRBV4-2, the J gene TRBJ2-2; D is perhaps TRBD2 (5 bases). The CDR3 has 13 amino acids. CDR1 is LGHNA and CDR2 is YNFKEQ in the germline V gene. V was shortened by 5 bases and J by 5 bases, with 9 bases between the two germline ends. In DNA, the CDR3 is TGTGCCAGCAGCGCAGAGGGAACCGGGGAGCTGTTTTTT. Its protein is CASSAEGTGELFF.

The chain combines TRBV5-1 with TRBJ2-1; TRBD2 matches at 10 bases. V lost 3 bases and J lost 3; bases outside the gene matches: 3. Looked up from germline, CDR1 is SGHRS and CDR2 is YFSETQ. The length of the CDR3 is 15 residues. CDR3 DNA sequence: TGCGCCAGCAGCTCCGGGACTAGCGACTACAATGAGCAGTTCTTC. It yields the protein CASSSGTSDYNEQFF. Full variable domain (rest looked up from reference TRBV5-1 and TRBJ2-1): KAGVTQTPRYLIKTRGQQVTLSCSPISGHRSVSWYQQTPGQGLQFLFEYFSETQRNKGNFPGRFSGRQFSNSRSEMNVSTLELGDSALYLCASSSGTSDYNEQFFGPGTRLTVL.

V gene TRBV10-1 combines with J gene TRBJ1-1; D unresolved. Trimming shortened V by 3 bases and J by 9 bases, and 20 bases separated the two germline ends. The CDR3 extends over 15 amino acids. Germline CDR1 and CDR2: WNHNN and SYGVQD (reference sequence). As DNA, the CDR3 is TGCGCCAGCAGTGAATCCCCAGGCGGGCCAGGAAAAGCTTTCTTT. Translating it yields CASSESPGGPGKAFF.

The chain carries TRBV7-9 and TRBJ2-3; 7 bases align to TRBD2. CDR1 and CDR2 (germline): SEHNR, FQNEAQ (reference sequence). The CDR3 runs 17 residues. V was pared by 2 bases and J by 2 bases, with 10 bases of the junction left unmatched. The chain's CDR3 is CASSLSLAGEATDTQYF. The CDR3 nucleotides are TGTGCCAGCAGCTTAAGTCTTGCGGGAGAAGCCACAGATACGCAGTATTTT.

The chain links TRBV6-2 or TRBV6-3 to TRBJ1-6; D gene uncertain. Trimming left V 3 bases short and J 5 bases short, with 8 bases between. The germline V gene encodes CDR1 MNHEY and CDR2 SVGEGT. The CDR3 totals 14 residues. CDR3 loop: CASSYVGDNSPLHF. In DNA form, the CDR3 reads TGTGCCAGCAGTTATGTGGGAGATAATTCACCCCTCCACTTT.

The chain links TRBV27 to TRBJ2-2; 10 bases are shared with TRBD1. V dropped 0 bases and J dropped 6; count of bases not matched to a gene: 1. The germline CDR1 and CDR2 sequences are MNHEY and SMNVEV (reference sequence). The CDR3 consists of 15 residues. The chain's CDR3 is CASSLSTGGSGELFF. CDR3 DNA: TGTGCCAGCAGTTTATCGACAGGGGGCTCCGGGGAGCTGTTTTTT.

The chain recombines TRBV9 with TRBJ2-3, with D possibly being TRBD1 (6 bases). Germline assignment: CDR1 SGDLS and CDR2 YYNGEE. This CDR3 has 15 amino acids. The ends were cut back, 3 bases at V and 0 bases at J, with 11 bases in the middle. The CDR3 nucleotides read TGTGCCAGCAGCGGCTCAGGGGACAGCACAGATACGCAGTATTTT. It codes for CASSGSGDSTDTQYF. Filled out from reference TRBV9 and TRBJ2-3, the complete variable domain reads DSGVTQTPKHLITATGQRVTLRCSPRSGDLSVYWYQQSLDQGLQFLIQYYNGEERAKGNILERFSAQQFPDLHSELNLSSLELGDSALYFCASSGSGDSTDTQYFGPGTRLTVL.

The chain recombines TRBV7-6 with TRBJ2-1; tentative D call: TRBD1 (6 bases). Germline assignment: CDR1 SGHVS and CDR2 FNYEAQ. V lost 1 base and J lost 3, with 10 bases in between. The CDR3 runs to 15 residues. The CDR3 spells CASSLGQGNYNEQFF. The CDR3 DNA reads TGTGCCAGCAGCTTAGGGCAGGGGAACTACAATGAGCAGTTCTTC.

The rearrangement joins TRBV6-6 to TRBJ1-5; D not certain. Trimming shortened V by 2 bases and J by 6 bases, and 11 bases separated the two germline ends. The CDR3 sequence is 14 residues long. Germline assignment: CDR1 MNHNY and CDR2 SVGAGI (reference sequence). CDR3 loop: CASSYPWEGQPQHF. DNA for the CDR3: TGTGCCAGCAGTTACCCCTGGGAGGGTCAGCCCCAGCATTTT.

The rearrangement joins TRBV5-1 to TRBJ1-4; D may be TRBD1 (6 bases). The CDR3 is made up of 14 amino acids. V lost 2 bases to trimming and J lost 7 bases, with 12 bases between them. Germline lookup yields CDR1 SGHRS and CDR2 YFSETQ. The CDR3 DNA follows: TGCGCCAGCAGCTTACGCGGACAGCCTGAAAAACTGTTTTTT. Translating it yields CASSLRGQPEKLFF.

The chain links TRBV3-1 (or the pseudogene TRBV3-2) to TRBJ2-2; D remains unclear. V gave up 0 bases and J gave up 7 bases, with 6 bases separating them. The CDR3 covers 13 residues. The V gene's germline CDR1 is LGHDT and CDR2 YNNKEL (reference sequence). In DNA form, the CDR3 reads TGTGCCAGCAGCCAAGATCGGGTCGGGGAGCTGTTTTTT. This encodes CASSQDRVGELFF.

The V call is TRBV6-5, the J call TRBJ1-3; 7 positions agree with TRBD1. The junction had 2 bases not matched to a gene; V was cut back by 6 bases and J by 3 bases. Germline V gives CDR1 MNHEY, CDR2 SVGAGI. The CDR3 totals 13 residues. CDR3 loop: CASRGTVGNTIYF. DNA of the CDR3: TGTGCCAGCAGGGGGACAGTTGGAAACACCATATATTTT.

The CDR3 spells CASSLSGAGDEKLFF. CDR3 coding DNA: TGTGCCAGCAGTTTATCGGGAGCCGGAGATGAAAAACTGTTTTTT. This chain connects TRBV28 to TRBJ1-4; no clear D. Looked up from germline, CDR1 is MDHEN and CDR2 is SYDVKM. The V and J ends lost 1 base and 6 bases respectively, with 12 bases between them. This CDR3 contains 15 residues.

This chain uses TRBV11-2 with TRBJ1-2; 7 bases fit TRBD1. V was pared by 5 bases and J by 6 bases, with 12 bases of the junction left unmatched. The length of the CDR3 is 15 residues. CDR1 is SGHAT, CDR2 FQNNGV, per germline. In DNA form, the CDR3 reads TGTGCCAGCAGCACAAGAGCGACAGGGTCGGATGGCTACACCTTC. This sequence encodes CASSTRATGSDGYTF.

The genes are TRBV19 and TRBJ1-5; 9 nucleotides align to TRBD1. The junction had 10 bases not matched to a gene; V was cut back by 7 bases and J by 6 bases. Germline V gene data show CDR1 as LNHDA and CDR2 as SQIVND (reference sequence). This CDR3 comprises 15 residues. CDR3 sequence (DNA): TGTGCCAGTACCCCGAGGGGGACAGGGCTTCAGCCCCAGCATTTT. It yields the protein CASTPRGTGLQPQHF.

The chain joins TRBV5-1 to TRBJ2-3; D not resolved. Per germline, CDR1 SGHRS and CDR2 YFSETQ. The CDR3 length is 14 residues. The germline V and J ends were trimmed by 0 bases and 6 bases, with 11 bases remaining between them. CDR3: CASSLGYLMDTQYF. The CDR3 DNA is TGCGCCAGCAGCTTGGGATACTTAATGGATACGCAGTATTTT.

The chain uses TRBV6-5 and TRBJ1-2; 7 positions agree with TRBD1. In germline, CDR1 is MNHEY, CDR2 SVGAGI. The J segment lost 4 bases and the V segment lost 6 bases, leaving 8 bases of the junction unmatched. The CDR3 loop spans 14 amino acids. The DNA of the CDR3 is TGTGCCAGCAGAGTAACAGGGGCCGGCTATGGCTACACCTTC. This sequence encodes CASRVTGAGYGYTF.

The chain employs TRBV7-2 and TRBJ1-1; 7 bases align to TRBD1. The CDR3 length is 13 residues. The V gene end was trimmed by 5 bases and the J gene end by 0 bases; junction bases not matched to a gene: 0. Germline lookup yields CDR1 SGHTA and CDR2 FQGNSA. In DNA form, the CDR3 reads TGTGCCAGCAGCACAGGGGTGAACACTGAAGCTTTCTTT. It encodes CASSTGVNTEAFF.

This rearrangement joins TRBV28 to TRBJ1-5, with D possibly being TRBD1 (5 bases). The CDR3 extends over 15 amino acids. Germline CDR1 and CDR2: MDHEN and SYDVKM. V shed 4 bases and J shed 6 bases, with 16 bases lying between them. The CDR3 DNA follows: TGTGCCAGCAGTTCCCCCGGGGGGTTGAGTCAGCCCCAGCATTTT. It codes for CASSSPGGLSQPQHF.

The chain recombines TRBV6-6 with TRBJ1-1, with D possibly being TRBD1 (6 bases). The CDR3 contains 12 residues. Trimming left V 4 bases short and J 5 bases short, with 8 bases between. The germline gives CDR1 MNHNY, CDR2 SVGAGI (reference sequence). The CDR3 DNA follows: TGTGCCAGCAGTTCTACAGGGACTGAAGCTTTCTTT. It encodes CASSSTGTEAFF.

The rearrangement links TRBV4-3 to TRBJ2-5; TRBD2 aligns across 7 bases. Germline V lookup: CDR1 LGHNA, CDR2 YSLEER. This CDR3 is 15 amino acids long. The junction had 6 bases not matched to a gene; V was cut back by 1 base and J by 4 bases. CDR3 DNA sequence: TGCGCCAGCAGCCAAGGCGGGGGTATGGGAGAGACCCAGTACTTC. Its translation: CASSQGGGMGETQYF.

The V and J genes are TRBV7-9 and TRBJ1-1; 7 positions match TRBD1. The CDR3 spans 14 residues. The ends lost 5 bases at V and 0 bases at J; junction bases unmatched: 3. Germline values: CDR1 SEHNR, CDR2 FQNEAQ (reference sequence). CDR3 in DNA: TGTGCCAGCAGCGGAGGGACAGTGAACACTGAAGCTTTCTTT. Protein product: CASSGGTVNTEAFF.

The J gene is TRBJ1-1, the V gene TRBV28, with 7 bases that match TRBD1. The CDR3 has 15 amino acids. The trim removed 2 bases at V and 2 bases at J, leaving 5 bases unmatched. Germline V gene sequence: CDR1 MDHEN, CDR2 SYDVKM. CDR3 residues: CASSLHRGPNTEAFF. CDR3 sequence (DNA): TGTGCCAGCAGTTTACACAGGGGACCAAACACTGAAGCTTTCTTT.